This T cell receptor beta chain was profiled in a study of memory CD4+ T cells and cytomegalovirus serostatus. Study results and limitations: Each of roughly 65 CMV-associated TCRbeta sequences occurred in one to five individuals.

Clones were read by immunoSEQ multiplex PCR, and TCRdb kept only the in-frame ones, dropping some. This table holds tens of thousands of clones, about 81% found once. Comment on this clone: Antigen specificity is unknown.

The CDR3 consists of 15 residues. CDR1 is LNHDA, CDR2 SQIVND, per germline (reference sequence). V was trimmed by 5 bases and J by 7 bases, leaving 17 bases between them. The sort gate was single viable CD3+CD4+CD8-CD45RO+ cells for memory CD4+ T cells. CD4+ T cells were isolated by positive magnetic selection. J is TRBJ1-4 and V is TRBV19, with a tentative D call TRBD1 (5 bases). The sample consisted of memory CD4+ T cells from blood. The source is an adult in good health and CMV-seronegative. The CDR3 DNA reads as TGTGCCAGTAGTTTACTACAGCAGAGGGGTGAAAAACTGTTTTTT. It codes for CASSLLQQRGEKLFF.